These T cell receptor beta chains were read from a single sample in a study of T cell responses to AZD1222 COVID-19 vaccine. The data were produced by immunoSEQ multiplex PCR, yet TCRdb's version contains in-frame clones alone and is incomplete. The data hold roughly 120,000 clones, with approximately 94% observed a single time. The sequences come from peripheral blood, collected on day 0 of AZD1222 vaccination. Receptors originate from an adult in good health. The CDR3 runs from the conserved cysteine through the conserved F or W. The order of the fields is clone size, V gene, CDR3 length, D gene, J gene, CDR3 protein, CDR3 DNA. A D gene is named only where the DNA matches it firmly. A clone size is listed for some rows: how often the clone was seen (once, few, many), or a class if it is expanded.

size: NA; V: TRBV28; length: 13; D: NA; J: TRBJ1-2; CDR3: CASSLGTGYGYTF; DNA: TGTGCCAGCAGTTTGGGAACAGGGTATGGCTACACCTTC
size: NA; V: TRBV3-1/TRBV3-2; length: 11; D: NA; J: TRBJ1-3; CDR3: CASRQGGTIYF; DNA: TGTGCCAGCAGACAAGGGGGCACCATATATTTT
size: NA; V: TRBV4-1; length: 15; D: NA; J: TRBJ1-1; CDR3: CASSQGGPRNTEAFF; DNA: TGCGCCAGCAGCCAAGGGGGCCCCCGGAACACTGAAGCTTTCTTT
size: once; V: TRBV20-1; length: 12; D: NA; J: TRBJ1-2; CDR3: CSASGGGYGYTF; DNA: TGCAGTGCTAGTGGCGGGGGCTATGGCTACACCTTC
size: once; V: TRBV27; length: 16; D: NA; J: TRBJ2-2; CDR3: CASSFSGQAGTGELFF; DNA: TGTGCCAGCAGTTTTAGTGGACAGGCGGGGACCGGGGAGCTGTTTTTT
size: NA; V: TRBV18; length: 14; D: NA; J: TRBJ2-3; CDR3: CASSQQGFTDTQYF; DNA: TGTGCCAGCTCACAACAGGGTTTCACAGATACGCAGTATTTT
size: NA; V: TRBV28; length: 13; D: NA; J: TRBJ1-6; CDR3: CASSYDGNSPLHF; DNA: TGTGCCAGCAGTTACGACGGAAATTCACCCCTCCACTTT
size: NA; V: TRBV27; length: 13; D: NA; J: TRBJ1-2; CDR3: CASSLSTNYGYTF; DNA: TGTGCCAGCAGTCTTTCCACCAACTATGGCTACACCTTC
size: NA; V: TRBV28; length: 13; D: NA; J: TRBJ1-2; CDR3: CASSRTGSYGYTF; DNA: TGTGCCAGCAGCCGGACGGGGTCCTATGGCTACACCTTC
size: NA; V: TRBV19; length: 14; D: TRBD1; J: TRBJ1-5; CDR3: CASSITGGGQPQHF; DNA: TGTGCCAGTAGTATAACAGGGGGTGGGCAGCCCCAGCATTTT
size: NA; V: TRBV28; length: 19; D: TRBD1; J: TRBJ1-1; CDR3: CASSKVSGTVFSRRTEAFF; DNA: TGTGCCAGCAGTAAAGTCTCCGGGACAGTTTTCTCCCGAAGGACTGAAGCTTTCTTT
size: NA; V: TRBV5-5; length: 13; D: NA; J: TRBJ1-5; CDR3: CASSLQGDQPQHF; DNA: TGTGCCAGCAGCTTACAGGGCGATCAGCCCCAGCATTTT
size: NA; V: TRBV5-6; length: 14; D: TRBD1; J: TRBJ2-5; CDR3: CASSPEGARETQYF; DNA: TGTGCCAGCAGCCCCGAGGGGGCCCGGGAGACCCAGTACTTC
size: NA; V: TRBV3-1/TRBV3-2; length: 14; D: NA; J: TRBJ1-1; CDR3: CASSQDYGHPEAFF; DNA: TGTGCCAGCAGCCAAGATTATGGGCACCCTGAAGCTTTCTTT
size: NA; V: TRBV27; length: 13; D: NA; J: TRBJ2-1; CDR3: CASRSGVVNEQFF; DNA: TGTGCCAGCAGAAGTGGGGTCGTCAATGAGCAGTTCTTC
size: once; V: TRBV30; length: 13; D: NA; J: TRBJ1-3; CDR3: CAWTGAAGNTIYF; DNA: TGTGCCTGGACGGGGGCGGCTGGAAACACCATATATTTT
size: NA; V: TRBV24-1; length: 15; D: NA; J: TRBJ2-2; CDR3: CATSDPEQGTGELFF; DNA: TGTGCCACCAGTGACCCGGAACAGGGCACCGGGGAGCTGTTTTTT
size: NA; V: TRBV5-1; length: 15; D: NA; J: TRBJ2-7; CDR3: CASSQFIWTDGEQYF; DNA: TGCGCCAGCAGCCAGTTTATTTGGACAGACGGCGAGCAGTACTTC
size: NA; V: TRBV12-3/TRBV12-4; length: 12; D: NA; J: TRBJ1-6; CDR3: CASSLINSPLHF; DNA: TGTGCCAGCAGTTTGATTAATTCACCCCTCCACTTT
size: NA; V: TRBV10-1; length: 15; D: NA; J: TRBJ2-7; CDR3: CASRGQPAQSYEQYF; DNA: TGCGCCAGCAGGGGACAACCCGCGCAGTCCTACGAGCAGTACTTC
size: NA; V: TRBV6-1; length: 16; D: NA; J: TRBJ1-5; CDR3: CASSEFGVGDNQPQHF; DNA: TGTGCCAGCAGTGAATTCGGGGTGGGAGACAATCAGCCCCAGCATTTT
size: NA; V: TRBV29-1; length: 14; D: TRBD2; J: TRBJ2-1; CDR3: CSVTAGASYNEQFF; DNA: TGCAGCGTTACGGCGGGAGCTTCCTACAATGAGCAGTTCTTC
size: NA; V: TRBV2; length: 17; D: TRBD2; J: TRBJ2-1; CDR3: CASSAMTSDSSYNEQFF; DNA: TGTGCCAGCAGCGCCATGACTAGCGACAGCTCCTACAATGAGCAGTTCTTC
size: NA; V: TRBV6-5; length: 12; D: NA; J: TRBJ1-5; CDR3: CASRDEGGPQHF; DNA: TGTGCCAGCAGGGATGAGGGGGGGCCCCAGCATTTT
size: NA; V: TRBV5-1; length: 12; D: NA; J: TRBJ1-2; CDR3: CASSSDPEGYTF; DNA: TGCGCCAGCAGCTCGGACCCAGAAGGCTACACCTTC
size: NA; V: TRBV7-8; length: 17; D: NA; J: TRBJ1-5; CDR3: CASSWALRKGNNQPQHF; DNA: TGTGCCAGCAGCTGGGCACTCCGGAAGGGGAACAATCAGCCCCAGCATTTT
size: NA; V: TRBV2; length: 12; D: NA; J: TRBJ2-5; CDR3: CASSVPGETQYF; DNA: TGTGCCAGCAGTGTCCCTGGGGAGACCCAGTACTTC
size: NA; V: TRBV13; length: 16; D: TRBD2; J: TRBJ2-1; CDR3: CASSSPSSGRSNEQFF; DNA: TGTGCCAGCAGCTCCCCCTCTAGCGGGAGAAGCAATGAGCAGTTCTTC
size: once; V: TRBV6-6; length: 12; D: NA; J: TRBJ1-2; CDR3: CASSLGALGYTF; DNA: TGTGCCAGCAGCCTCGGGGCGCTGGGCTACACCTTC
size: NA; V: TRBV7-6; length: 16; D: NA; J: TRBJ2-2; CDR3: CASSLRRQGNTGELFF; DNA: TGTGCCAGCAGCTTAAGACGGCAGGGGAATACCGGGGAGCTGTTTTTT
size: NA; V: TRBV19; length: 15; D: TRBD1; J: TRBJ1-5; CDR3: CASSPGQGPNQPQHF; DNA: TGTGCCAGTAGTCCGGGACAGGGACCAAATCAGCCCCAGCATTTT
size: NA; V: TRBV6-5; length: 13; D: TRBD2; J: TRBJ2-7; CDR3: CASTSGLADEQYF; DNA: TGTGCCAGCACCTCGGGACTAGCGGACGAGCAGTACTTC
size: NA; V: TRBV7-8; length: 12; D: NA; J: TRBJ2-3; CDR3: CASRGAGDTQYF; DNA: TGTGCCAGCCGGGGGGCCGGAGATACGCAGTATTTT
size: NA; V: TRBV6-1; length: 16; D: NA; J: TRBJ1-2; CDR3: CASSEALGQKLGGYTF; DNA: TGTGCCAGCAGTGAAGCGCTAGGACAGAAGTTGGGCGGCTACACCTTC
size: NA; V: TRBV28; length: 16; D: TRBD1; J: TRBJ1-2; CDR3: CASSLHPQGADYGYTF; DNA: TGTGCCAGCAGTTTACATCCTCAGGGGGCAGACTATGGCTACACCTTC
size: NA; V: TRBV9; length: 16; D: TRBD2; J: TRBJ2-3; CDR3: CASSLGNGGRTDTQYF; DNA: TGTGCCAGCAGCCTCGGGAACGGCGGGAGGACAGATACGCAGTATTTT
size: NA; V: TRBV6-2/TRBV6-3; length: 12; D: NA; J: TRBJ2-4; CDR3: CASSYRRDIQYF; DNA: TGTGCCAGCAGTTACCGGAGAGACATTCAGTACTTC
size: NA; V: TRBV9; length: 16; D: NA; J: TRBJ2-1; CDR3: CASSVDGGIGDNEQFF; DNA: TGTGCCAGCAGCGTAGATGGGGGAATCGGTGACAATGAGCAGTTCTTC
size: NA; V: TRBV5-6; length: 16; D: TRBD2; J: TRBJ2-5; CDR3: CASSLTLAGYQETQYF; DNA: TGTGCCAGCAGCTTGACTTTAGCGGGCTACCAAGAGACCCAGTACTTC
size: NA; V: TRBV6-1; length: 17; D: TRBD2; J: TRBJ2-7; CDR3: CASSASSSGSFSYEQYF; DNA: TGTGCCAGCAGTGCATCCAGTAGCGGGAGTTTCTCCTACGAGCAGTACTTC